A single sample gave rise to the 32 T cell receptor beta chains below, sequenced in a study of shared clonotypes between healthy human individuals. The repertoire was sequenced with immunoSEQ multiplex PCR; TCRdb's copy has only in-frame clones and lacks some. This table holds some 2.1 million clones, around 93% found once. Positively selected for CCR7, the CD45RO-negative cells used as naive CD8 cells excluded terminally differentiated effector memory CD45RA+ cells. Specimen: naive CD8+ T cells from PBMCs. The receptors originated from a young man in good health. Some clones in this sample may be carry-over from other donors' samples.

DNA of the CDR3: TGCGCCAGCAGTCTAAGGGGCAGGGAGAACGAGCAGTACTTC. This encodes CASSLRGRENEQYF. The chain recombines TRBV10-2 with TRBJ2-7; possibly TRBD1 or TRBD2 for D (5 bases each). The CDR3 has 14 residues. Trimming left V 5 bases short and J 5 bases short, with 16 bases between. Germline V lookup: CDR1 WSHSY, CDR2 SAAADI.

In this sample, this clone turned up once. This sample also contains other DNA sequences that code for the same CDR3. The chain employs TRBV6-5 and TRBJ2-7, with D possibly matching TRBD2 (6 bases). V lost 2 bases and J 4 bases, leaving 9 bases between the germline ends. Germline lookup yields CDR1 MNHEY and CDR2 SVGAGI. The length of the CDR3 is 13 residues. This CDR3 is CASSYRESYEQYF. The CDR3 DNA reads as TGTGCCAGCAGTTACCGGGAGTCATACGAGCAGTACTTC.

This chain joins TRBV27 and TRBJ2-3; 8 bases are a match to TRBD2. CDR3 length: 15 residues. Germline V gene data show CDR1 as MNHEY and CDR2 as SMNVEV (reference sequence). V lost 0 bases, J lost 6 bases, and 5 bases stayed unmatched. The CDR3 reads CASSLSRSGSDTQYF. Here the CDR3 DNA reads TGTGCCAGCAGTTTATCTAGGAGCGGGAGTGATACGCAGTATTTT.

This clone has a single count. The chain has TRBV27 and TRBJ1-5, with unresolved D. Germline CDR1 and CDR2: MNHEY and SMNVEV (reference sequence). Trimming pared 5 bases from V and 1 base from J, leaving 18 bases between. The CDR3 is made up of 17 amino acids. CDR3 coding DNA: TGTGCCAGCAGTGAGGTCTTGGGGATAGGAAGCAATCAGCCCCAGCATTTT. Protein product: CASSEVLGIGSNQPQHF.

The chain links TRBV2 to TRBJ2-7; D is possibly TRBD1 (6 bases). Trimming took off 10 bases at V and 2 bases at J, with 15 bases between the two ends. CDR1 and CDR2 (germline): SNHLY, FYNNEI. The CDR3 is 13 residues long. The CDR3 nucleotides read TGTGCCATCCCCGGGACAAGGACCTACGAGCAGTACTTC. Protein sequence: CAIPGTRTYEQYF. The whole variable domain, filled in from reference TRBV2 and TRBJ2-7, reads EPEVTQTPSHQVTQMGQEVILRCVPISNHLYFYWYRQILGQKVEFLVSFYNNEISEKSEIFDDQFSVERPDGSNFTLKIRSTKLEDSAMYFCAIPGTRTYEQYFGPGTRLTVT.

The chain joins TRBV2 to TRBJ1-6; tentative D call: TRBD1 (5 bases). CDR3 size: 14 residues. Trimming left V 5 bases short and J 9 bases short, with 14 bases between. Germline V CDR1 and CDR2: SNHLY, FYNNEI. The CDR3 spells CASSPGGIGSPLHF. The CDR3 nucleotides read TGTGCCAGCAGTCCCGGGGGAATAGGTTCACCCCTCCACTTT.

The J gene is TRBJ1-6, the V gene TRBV4-1; D is possibly TRBD1 (5 bases). The V and J ends lost 0 bases and 10 bases respectively, with 13 bases between them. CDR1 and CDR2 from the germline V gene are MGHRA and YSYEKL. There are 15 residues in the CDR3. CDR3 DNA: TGCGCCAGCAGCCAAGAACGTAGCCGGGACTCACCCCTCCACTTT. It translates to CASSQERSRDSPLHF.

This clone appeared a single time. V and J are TRBV6-5 and TRBJ1-3; maybe TRBD1 (5 bases). V gave up 0 bases and J gave up 0 bases, with 9 bases separating them. CDR3 length: 16 residues. Per germline, CDR1 MNHEY and CDR2 SVGAGI. Written as DNA, the CDR3 is TGTGCCAGCAGTTACTCGGGGGAGAACTCTGGAAACACCATATATTTT. As protein: CASSYSGENSGNTIYF.

The chain carries TRBV2 and TRBJ2-3, with D perhaps TRBD2 (5 bases). The CDR3 consists of 14 residues. Germline V gene sequence: CDR1 SNHLY, CDR2 FYNNEI. V was shortened by 4 bases and J by 3 bases, with 11 bases between the two germline ends. Written as DNA, the CDR3 is TGTGCCAGCAGTGGCGATAGGGAGACAGATACGCAGTATTTT. As protein: CASSGDRETDTQYF. Full variable domain (remainder filled in from reference TRBV2 and TRBJ2-3): EPEVTQTPSHQVTQMGQEVILRCVPISNHLYFYWYRQILGQKVEFLVSFYNNEISEKSEIFDDQFSVERPDGSNFTLKIRSTKLEDSAMYFCASSGDRETDTQYFGPGTRLTVL.

This chain joins TRBV9 and TRBJ2-5; perhaps TRBD2 as D (5 bases). V was pared by 0 bases and J by 2 bases, with 11 bases between. The V gene's germline CDR1 is SGDLS and CDR2 YYNGEE. The CDR3 sequence is 15 residues long. The CDR3 DNA follows: TGTGCCAGCAGCGTAGGAGGAGGAGCACAAGAGACCCAGTACTTC. Translation gives CASSVGGGAQETQYF. The variable domain in full, with the rest retrieved from reference TRBV9 and TRBJ2-5, is DSGVTQTPKHLITATGQRVTLRCSPRSGDLSVYWYQQSLDQGLQFLIQYYNGEERAKGNILERFSAQQFPDLHSELNLSSLELGDSALYFCASSVGGGAQETQYFGPGTRLLVL.

The rearrangement joins TRBV4-2 to TRBJ2-5; 8 bases are a match to TRBD2. With the DNA end fitting TRBJ2-7 better, the J assignment may be wrong. Germline lookup yields CDR1 LGHNA and CDR2 YNFKEQ. CDR3 length equals 17 residues. The CDR3: CASSQDLRLAKNYEQYF. Here the CDR3 DNA reads TGTGCCAGCAGCCAAGATTTGAGACTAGCGAAAAACTACGAGCAGTACTTC.

CDR3 protein: CASRIGGAYNEQFF. The CDR3 DNA is TGTGCCAGCAGGATAGGTGGGGCGTACAATGAGCAGTTCTTC. This sequence joins TRBV27 and TRBJ2-1; perhaps TRBD1 as D (5 bases). Looked up from germline, CDR1 is MNHEY and CDR2 is SMNVEV (reference sequence). This CDR3 is 14 amino acids long. Trimming removed 6 bases at V and 4 bases at J, with 13 bases between.

The V gene is TRBV9, the J gene TRBJ2-7, with 7 bases lining up with TRBD2. V trimming: 4 bases; J trimming: 0 bases; junction bases outside the gene matches: 7. The CDR3 runs 15 residues. Per the germline V gene, CDR1 is SGDLS and CDR2 is YYNGEE. The CDR3 nucleotides read TGTGCCAGCAGCCCGACGCTAGCGGCCTCCTACGAGCAGTACTTC. The encoded protein is CASSPTLAASYEQYF.

The chain links TRBV27 to TRBJ1-1, with TRBD1 as a possible D gene (5 bases). V was cut by 4 bases and J by 11 bases, with 20 bases left in between. The CDR3 totals 14 residues. Per germline, CDR1 MNHEY and CDR2 SMNVEV (reference sequence). The CDR3 reads CASSSRDGEGWAFF. CDR3 nucleotides: TGTGCCAGCAGTTCCCGGGACGGGGAGGGATGGGCTTTCTTT.

The chain links TRBV28 to TRBJ1-5; D uncertain. This CDR3 has 14 amino acids. Trimming took 3 bases from V and 3 from J, leaving 9 bases between them. The germline CDR1 and CDR2 sequences are MDHEN and SYDVKM. The DNA for the CDR3 is TGTGCCAGCAGTTTCGTCTTCAACAATCAGCCCCAGCATTTT. This gives the protein CASSFVFNNQPQHF.

The J gene is TRBJ2-2, the V gene TRBV29-1, with unresolved D. This CDR3 has 15 amino acids. Per the germline V gene, CDR1 is SQVTM and CDR2 is ANQGSEA. Trimming pared 2 bases from V and 4 bases from J, leaving 14 bases between. The CDR3 DNA sequence: TGCAGCGTTGAAATGGAGCCGCCCTTCACCGGGGAGCTGTTTTTT. Translated, it gives CSVEMEPPFTGELFF.

The chain combines TRBV28 with TRBJ2-7; D may be TRBD2 (5 bases). This CDR3 region has 16 residues. V lost 2 bases, J lost 3 bases, and 17 bases lay in between. Looked up from germline, CDR1 is MDHEN and CDR2 is SYDVKM. Here the CDR3 DNA reads TGTGCCAGCAGTTTAGATCTGCGGGTATCAAGCTACGAGCAGTACTTC. This sequence encodes CASSLDLRVSSYEQYF.

V usage is TRBV5-1 and J usage is TRBJ2-7; D may match TRBD1 or TRBD2 (5 bases each). CDR1 is SGHRS, CDR2 YFSETQ, per germline. Trimming took 2 bases from V and 5 from J, leaving 20 bases between them. CDR3 length equals 16 residues. The CDR3 DNA is TGCGCCAGCAGCTTAGAAGCCGGGACCGGACCCCACGAGCAGTACTTC. Amino acid sequence: CASSLEAGTGPHEQYF.

The chain couples TRBV2 to TRBJ2-1; the match to TRBD2 covers 12 bases. V lost 4 bases and J lost 9; bases outside the gene matches: 13. Germline CDR1 SNHLY, CDR2 FYNNEI. The CDR3 consists of 17 residues. The CDR3 nucleotides are TGTGCCAGCAGTGTATGGGCCTCGACTAGCGGGAGTGGTGAGCAGTTCTTC. Its protein product is CASSVWASTSGSGEQFF.

The V call is TRBV19, the J call TRBJ2-7; D remains ambiguous. Germline values: CDR1 LNHDA, CDR2 SQIVND (reference sequence). Trimming removed 3 bases at V and 2 bases at J, with 11 bases between. CDR3 length: 14 amino acids. In DNA form, the CDR3 reads TGTGCCAGTAGTATTTTTGGATCACCCTACGAGCAGTACTTC. It yields the protein CASSIFGSPYEQYF.

The chain carries TRBV21-1 and TRBJ2-7; the table gives TRBD2 as D, unverified against the DNA. TRBV21-1 is a listed pseudogene. The CDR3 contains 17 residues. The CDR3 DNA reads as TGTGCCAGCAGCAAAGCGCCGACTAGCGGGGGAAGAGCCGAGCAGTACTTC. It yields the protein CASSKAPTSGGRAEQYF.

This chain links TRBV11-2 with TRBJ2-7, with D tentatively TRBD1 (6 bases). Trimming stripped 0 bases from V and 0 bases from J, with 15 bases between. Germline V gene sequence: CDR1 SGHAT, CDR2 FQNNGV. The CDR3 has 17 amino acids. CDR3 sequence (DNA): TGTGCCAGCAGCTTAGATCATCGCGGACAGTTCTCCTACGAGCAGTACTTC. This codes for CASSLDHRGQFSYEQYF.

A word on this clone: This sample includes further DNA sequences coding for the same CDR3. The rearrangement joins TRBV4-1 to TRBJ2-4, with D possibly TRBD2 on 5 matching bases. This CDR3 is built from 16 residues. Germline V gene data show CDR1 as MGHRA and CDR2 as YSYEKL. The V and J ends lost 1 base and 0 bases respectively, with 10 bases between them. CDR3 residues: CASSQVAGGAKNIQYF. The DNA of the CDR3 is TGCGCCAGCAGCCAAGTGGCCGGAGGAGCCAAAAACATTCAGTACTTC.

The V call is TRBV28, the J call TRBJ2-2; D gene ambiguous. The CDR3 is 13 residues long. V was trimmed by 3 bases and J by 6 bases, leaving 8 bases between them. Germline lookup yields CDR1 MDHEN and CDR2 SYDVKM. The CDR3 DNA is TGTGCCAGCAGTTTTAGGTGGGCCGGGGAGCTGTTTTTT. Protein product: CASSFRWAGELFF. The full variable domain, its missing parts supplied by reference TRBV28 and TRBJ2-2, is DVKVTQSSRYLVKRTGEKVFLECVQDMDHENMFWYRQDPGLGLRLIYFSYDVKMKEKGDIPEGYSVSREKKERFSLILESASTNQTSMYLCASSFRWAGELFFGEGSRLTVL.

The chain has TRBV19 and TRBJ2-3; D is perhaps TRBD2 (5 bases). The CDR3 loop spans 13 amino acids. Trimming pared 4 bases from V and 4 bases from J, leaving 9 bases between. CDR1 and CDR2 (germline): LNHDA, SQIVND (reference sequence). DNA for the CDR3: TGTGCCAGTAGTACCCTAGCCCCAGATACGCAGTATTTT. Encoded protein: CASSTLAPDTQYF. Full variable domain (outside the CDR3, taken from reference TRBV19 and TRBJ2-3): DGGITQSPKYLFRKEGQNVTLSCEQNLNHDAMYWYRQDPGQGLRLIYYSQIVNDFQKGDIAEGYSVSREKKESFPLTVTSAQKNPTAFYLCASSTLAPDTQYFGPGTRLTVL.

DNA for the CDR3: TGTGCCTGGAGGATACAGGGGTACCAAGAGACCCAGTACTTC. It specifies CAWRIQGYQETQYF. The rearrangement joins TRBV30 to TRBJ2-5, with 7 bases identical to TRBD1. CDR3 length equals 14 residues. V lost 3 bases to trimming and J lost 0 bases; unmatched junction nucleotides: 4. Germline CDR1 is GTSNPN and CDR2 is SVGIG (reference sequence).

The rearrangement links TRBV27 to TRBJ2-2; TRBD2 might be the D (5 bases). V was trimmed by 3 bases and J by 11 bases, leaving 13 bases between them. Germline CDR1 reads MNHEY; CDR2 reads SMNVEV (reference sequence). The length of the CDR3 is 13 residues. The CDR3 reads CASSFGEQEELFF. The CDR3 coding sequence is TGTGCCAGCAGTTTCGGGGAGCAAGAAGAGCTGTTTTTT.

The genes are TRBV5-6 and TRBJ2-4, with D perhaps being TRBD1 or TRBD2 (5 bases each). Trimming shortened V by 3 bases and J by 1 base, and 11 bases separated the two germline ends. Per germline, CDR1 SGHDT and CDR2 YYEEEE. This CDR3 contains 15 residues. CDR3 DNA: TGTGCCAGCAGCTCTAACTGGGGGGCCAAAAACATTCAGTACTTC. Translated, it gives CASSSNWGAKNIQYF.

The chain couples TRBV7-9 to TRBJ2-7; possible D gene TRBD1, 6 bases. Deletions cut 5 bases from V and 2 bases from J, with 13 bases between. This CDR3 has 14 residues. Germline V gives CDR1 SEHNR, CDR2 FQNEAQ (reference sequence). The CDR3 DNA is TGTGCCAGCAGCCCCGGACAGTCCCCCTACGAGCAGTACTTC. Its protein product is CASSPGQSPYEQYF.

The V gene is TRBV4-1, the J gene TRBJ1-2, with D hard to call. Per the germline V gene, CDR1 is MGHRA and CDR2 is YSYEKL. The CDR3 covers 15 residues. Trimming pared 3 bases from V and 7 bases from J, leaving 18 bases between. DNA for the CDR3: TGCGCCAGCAGCCAGACGCAGGTGGGGAAGAGTGGCTACACCTTC. This translates into CASSQTQVGKSGYTF.

The chain combines TRBV29-1 with TRBJ2-1, with D perhaps matching TRBD2 (6 bases). V lost 7 bases and J lost 9, with 19 bases in between. This CDR3 is 13 amino acids long. CDR1 and CDR2 (germline): SQVTM, ANQGSEA. In nucleotides, the CDR3 is TGCAGCGCCCTAAGACTAGGGCCATTTGAGCAGTTCTTC. It yields the protein CSALRLGPFEQFF.

Remarks on this clone: At the DNA level, this CDR3 is encoded by other sequences in the same sample as well. V is TRBV28 and J is TRBJ2-2; no definite D call. The CDR3 sequence is 14 residues long. The V gene's germline CDR1 is MDHEN and CDR2 SYDVKM. V gave up 2 bases and J gave up 2 bases, with 6 bases separating them. CDR3 nucleotide sequence: TGTGCCAGCAGTTTAGTACTTAACACCGGGGAGCTGTTTTTT. It encodes CASSLVLNTGELFF.